This entry features one T cell receptor beta chain sequence. Its ends do not fully match the called genes, so a read error is possible. The sample belongs to a study of T-cell reconstitution after alpha-beta-depleted transplantation in children. The authors prepared the TCRbeta library with unique molecular identifiers. TCRdb passed the PCR reads through MiXCR, listing each CDR3 protein once. Of 450,000 to 600,000 distinct CDR3 sequences listed, about 31% are singletons. The sequences come from PBMCs from the stem cell graft donor, collected from the stem cell graft. This sequence originates from a human donor who donated a stem cell graft to a child with aplastic anemia.

CDR3 nucleotide sequence: TGCGCCAGCAGCTTGGGGGGGTCGAGAAACACCTGGGAGCTGTTTTTT. Amino acid sequence: CASSLGGSRNTWELFF. The chain links TRBV5-1 to TRBJ2-2; either TRBD1 or TRBD2 may fit D (5 bases each). This CDR3 spans 16 amino acids. CDR1 is SGHRS, CDR2 YFSETQ, per germline. The full variable domain, in which reference TRBV5-1 and TRBJ2-2 provide the parts outside the CDR3, is KAGVTQTPRYLIKTRGQQVTLSCSPISGHRSVSWYQQTPGQGLQFLFEYFSETQRNKGNFPGRFSGRQFSNSRSEMNVSTLELGDSALYLCASSLGGSRNTWELFFGEGSRLTVL.